Each of the 24 T cell receptor beta chains below was sequenced from the same sample in a study of T-cell reconstitution after alpha-beta-depleted transplantation in children. For TCRbeta, the library was prepared with unique molecular identifiers. TCRdb ran MiXCR on the PCR reads and lists one entry per CDR3 protein. The table lists about 110,000 distinct CDR3 sequences, 5.5% to 7% of them singletons. The sample here was PBMCs, mostly from graft donor cells, taken 360 days after TCRalphabeta/CD19-depleted stem cell transplant. The source of these receptors is a male patient aged 2 to 9 who had a stem cell transplant for acute lymphoblastic leukemia, so the T cells may come from the graft donor.

V usage is TRBV6-2 or TRBV6-3 and J usage is TRBJ2-6, with a possible D match to TRBD2 (6 bases). The V end was cut by 3 bases, the J end by 4 bases, with 13 bases between. The CDR3 length is 16 residues. The germline V gene has CDR1 MNHEY and CDR2 SVGEGT. This chain's CDR3 is CASSYRGASGANVLTF. CDR3 in DNA: TGTGCCAGCAGTTATCGCGGGGCATCCGGGGCCAACGTCCTGACTTTC.

Many counts were recorded for this clonotype. The chain joins TRBV2 to TRBJ1-1, with a weak D call TRBD1 (5 bases). V lost 3 bases to trimming and J lost 7 bases, with 15 bases between them. The V gene's germline CDR1 is SNHLY and CDR2 FYNNEI. The CDR3 is 14 amino acids. CDR3 DNA: TGTGCCAGCAGTGACGGGGCCATCGGAGATGAAGCTTTCTTT. Encoded protein: CASSDGAIGDEAFF.

This clonotype was seen many times. The V call is TRBV10-3, the J call TRBJ2-1, with 9 nucleotides matching TRBD2. The CDR3 has 14 residues. The germline CDR1 and CDR2 sequences are ENHRY and SYGVKD. The trim removed 4 bases at V and 4 bases at J, leaving 2 bases unmatched. The CDR3: CAISGLAGYNEQFF. DNA of the CDR3: TGTGCCATCAGTGGGCTAGCGGGGTACAATGAGCAGTTCTTC.

This clonotype was counted at least ten times. The chain combines TRBV6-1 with TRBJ2-4, with a possible D match to TRBD2 (6 bases). CDR3 size: 16 residues. V lost 6 bases to trimming and J lost 1 base, with 16 bases between them. The V gene's germline CDR1 is MNHNS and CDR2 SASEGT. CDR3 in DNA: TGTGCCAGCAGCGGAGGGACGACGGTCGCCAAAAACATTCAGTACTTC. Protein: CASSGGTTVAKNIQYF.

This clonotype was counted only a few times. This sequence joins TRBV28 and TRBJ2-4; D tentatively reads TRBD1 or TRBD2 (5 bases each). This CDR3 region has 12 residues. CDR1 is MDHEN, CDR2 SYDVKM, per germline. Trimming stripped 6 bases from V and 11 bases from J, with 14 bases between. Here the CDR3 DNA reads TGTGCCAGCAGCCCCCTCCCGGGACTTCAGTACTTC. It yields the protein CASSPLPGLQYF.

The chain links TRBV29-1 to TRBJ2-1; 8 bases line up with TRBD2. The germline V gene has CDR1 SQVTM and CDR2 ANQGSEA. CDR3 length: 14 residues. V was pared by 3 bases and J by 3 bases, with 4 bases of the junction left unmatched. CDR3 loop: CSVDPSGFYNEQFF. The CDR3 coding sequence is TGCAGCGTTGATCCTAGCGGGTTCTACAATGAGCAGTTCTTC.

V gene TRBV4-3 combines with J gene TRBJ2-1; 9 bases fit TRBD2. Germline CDR1 LGHNA, CDR2 YSLEER. V lost 0 bases to trimming and J lost 4 bases; unmatched junction nucleotides: 7. The CDR3 has 17 residues. The CDR3 DNA reads TGCGCCAGCAGCCAAGATTACAGGACTAGCGCGTACAATGAGCAGTTCTTC. It encodes CASSQDYRTSAYNEQFF.

This clonotype occurred a few times. The CDR3 loop is CASSQGLAGGETQYF. CDR3 coding DNA: TGTGCCAGCAGCCAAGGGCTAGCGGGGGGAGAGACCCAGTACTTC. V usage is TRBV14 and J usage is TRBJ2-5; 11 positions agree with TRBD2. The germline V gene encodes CDR1 SGHDN and CDR2 FVKESK. Unmatched junction bases numbered 2, after V lost 1 base and J lost 4 bases. The CDR3 totals 15 residues.

In this sample, this clonotype turned up many times. The chain couples TRBV7-9 to TRBJ1-6, with D possibly being TRBD1 (5 bases). The CDR3 contains 13 residues. Trimming left V 9 bases short and J 7 bases short, with 13 bases between. Germline CDR1 reads SEHNR; CDR2 reads FQNEAQ (reference sequence). The CDR3 spells CASTGTKNSPLHF. CDR3 coding DNA: TGTGCCAGTACCGGGACCAAGAATTCACCCCTCCACTTT. The complete variable domain, with remaining parts taken from reference TRBV7-9 and TRBJ1-6, reads DTGVSQNPRHKITKRGQNVTFRCDPISEHNRLYWYRQTLGQGPEFLTYFQNEAQLEKSRLLSDRFSAERPKGSFSTLEIQRTEQGDSAMYLCASTGTKNSPLHFGNGTRLTVT.

This clonotype turned up a few times. The chain couples TRBV4-3 to TRBJ2-7; 7 bases are shared with TRBD2. Germline-derived CDR1 and CDR2 are LGHNA and YSLEER. The CDR3 extends over 17 amino acids. The V segment lost 0 bases and the J segment 0 bases; nucleotides outside the gene matches: 8. The CDR3 DNA is TGCGCCAGCAGCCAAGATTCCGCCAGCGGGACCTCCTACGAGCAGTACTTC. Protein sequence: CASSQDSASGTSYEQYF.

J is TRBJ2-7 and V is TRBV5-1, with D perhaps matching TRBD2 (5 bases). The V gene's germline CDR1 is SGHRS and CDR2 YFSETQ. V dropped 3 bases and J dropped 3 bases, with 13 bases sitting between them. The length of the CDR3 is 14 residues. CDR3 bases: TGCGCCAGCAGCTCCGGTCCGGGAAGCTACGAGCAGTACTTC. Protein: CASSSGPGSYEQYF.

This rearrangement joins TRBV27 to TRBJ1-2; 7 bases are a match to TRBD1. The CDR3 runs to 14 residues. After removal of 3 bases from V and 3 bases from J, the junction contained 4 bases not matched to a gene. The germline CDR1 and CDR2 sequences are MNHEY and SMNVEV (reference sequence). The CDR3 bases are TGTGCCAGCAGTTTTGGCGGGACAGACTATGGCTACACCTTC. Amino acids: CASSFGGTDYGYTF.

This clonotype was picked up many times. At one end the junction does not follow the germline gene, possibly because of a read error. The chain has TRBV24-1 and TRBJ2-1; D remains unclear. Germline values: CDR1 KGHDR, CDR2 SFDVKD. There are 16 residues in the CDR3. The CDR3 loop reads CATSDLDATSYNEQFF. The CDR3 region has the DNA TGTGCCACAAGTGATTTGGACGCTACCTCCTACAATGAGCAGTTCTTC.

This clonotype has ten or more counts. The chain joins TRBV4-2 to TRBJ2-7; possibly TRBD1 or TRBD2 for D (5 bases each). The germline CDR1 and CDR2 sequences are LGHNA and YNFKEQ. This CDR3 region has 16 residues. Trimming shortened V by 0 bases and J by 1 base, and 13 bases separated the two germline ends. Here the CDR3 DNA reads TGTGCCAGCAGCCAAGACTCCGGGACGGGATCCTACGAGCAGTACTTC. This encodes CASSQDSGTGSYEQYF.

In the case of this clonotype: A junction boundary mismatches the germline segment, possibly from a read error. CDR3 sequence (DNA): TGCGCCAGCAGCCAAGAACCATATCCGGGACGGAGGCACGGGGAGCTGATTTTT. As protein: CASSQEPYPGRRHGELIF. The chain links TRBV4-1 to TRBJ2-2, with D perhaps given as TRBD1 or TRBD2 (5 bases each). Germline V gives CDR1 MGHRA, CDR2 YSYEKL. The length of the CDR3 is 18 residues.

The chain joins TRBV29-1 to TRBJ1-2; D is unclear. CDR3 size: 11 residues. Deletions cut 3 bases from V and 6 bases from J, with 8 bases between. From germline, CDR1 is SQVTM and CDR2 ANQGSEA. CDR3 bases: TGCAGCGTTGATACAAGGGATGGCTACACCTTC. It translates to CSVDTRDGYTF.

The CDR3 region has the DNA TGTGCCAGCAGCGTAGGGGACACCTCCTACGAGCAGTACTTC. Translated, it gives CASSVGDTSYEQYF. The V call is TRBV9, the J call TRBJ2-7; possibly TRBD1 for D (6 bases). V lost 0 bases to trimming and J lost 0 bases, with 7 bases between them. Germline V gene data show CDR1 as SGDLS and CDR2 as YYNGEE. The CDR3 extends over 14 amino acids.

At least ten counts were recorded for this clonotype. The chain uses TRBV29-1 and TRBJ2-5; 10 positions match TRBD2. The CDR3 runs 16 residues. From germline, CDR1 is SQVTM and CDR2 ANQGSEA. The J segment lost 2 bases and the V segment lost 1 base, leaving 7 bases of the junction unmatched. This CDR3 reads CSVEVRAGGPQETQYF. CDR3 DNA sequence: TGCAGCGTTGAAGTGAGAGCGGGAGGGCCTCAAGAGACCCAGTACTTC.

This clonotype has ten or more counts. One end of the junction does not line up with germline, which may come from a read error. V gene TRBV29-1 combines with J gene TRBJ1-1, with D possibly matching TRBD1 (5 bases). This CDR3 region has 12 residues. The germline V gene encodes CDR1 SQVTM and CDR2 ANQGSEA. For the CDR3, the DNA is TGCAGCGCCTGGCGGGGGAACGCTGAAGCTTTCTTT. Protein product: CSAWRGNAEAFF.

In this sample, this clonotype turned up a few times. This chain connects TRBV7-9 to TRBJ2-1; D is unresolved. CDR3 length equals 12 residues. The V and J ends lost 5 bases and 10 bases respectively, with 12 bases between them. Germline CDR1 reads SEHNR; CDR2 reads FQNEAQ (reference sequence). CDR3 amino acids: CASSTARNEQFF. CDR3 bases: TGTGCCAGCAGCACCGCTAGGAACGAGCAGTTCTTC. The variable domain in full, with the rest retrieved from reference TRBV7-9 and TRBJ2-1, is DTGVSQNPRHKITKRGQNVTFRCDPISEHNRLYWYRQTLGQGPEFLTYFQNEAQLEKSRLLSDRFSAERPKGSFSTLEIQRTEQGDSAMYLCASSTARNEQFFGPGTRLTVL.

This clonotype was seen a handful of times. The chain recombines TRBV7-9 with TRBJ2-1; TRBD2 matches 7 bases. This CDR3 contains 17 residues. The germline V gene encodes CDR1 SEHNR and CDR2 FQNEAQ (reference sequence). With V trimmed by 7 bases and J by 8 bases, 20 bases remained unmatched. CDR3 nucleotides: TGTGCCAGCACCCTAACGGGGGAGGGGACTTCTCTGTATGAGCAGTTCTTC. This codes for CASTLTGEGTSLYEQFF.

This clonotype was counted ten times or more. The chain recombines TRBV7-9 with TRBJ2-1, with 7 positions matching TRBD1. The trim removed 5 bases at V and 2 bases at J, leaving 6 bases unmatched. The CDR3 sequence is 15 residues long. CDR1 and CDR2 from the germline V gene are SEHNR and FQNEAQ (reference sequence). CDR3 sequence: CASSPRQGPYNEQFF. The CDR3 DNA is TGTGCCAGCAGCCCCCGACAGGGTCCCTACAATGAGCAGTTCTTC.

The gene calls are TRBV4-3 and TRBJ2-5; 7 bases fit TRBD2. The germline CDR1 and CDR2 sequences are LGHNA and YSLEER. The CDR3 consists of 13 residues. Trimming cost V 4 bases and J 5 bases; bases outside gene matches: 4. The CDR3 nucleotides are TGCGCCAGCAGCCGACTGCGGGGGGAGACCCAGTACTTC. Its translation is CASSRLRGETQYF.

This clonotype was seen at least ten times. CDR3: CAINSREADTQYF. The CDR3 nucleotides read TGTGCCATCAACTCTCGGGAGGCAGATACGCAGTATTTT. The genes are TRBV10-3 and TRBJ2-3, with 7 bases aligning to TRBD2. V lost 7 bases to trimming and J lost 4 bases; unmatched junction nucleotides: 5. The length of the CDR3 is 13 residues. Per germline, CDR1 ENHRY and CDR2 SYGVKD.